One and the same sample provided the 20 T cell receptor beta chains below, sequenced in a study of T-cell reconstitution after alpha-beta-depleted transplantation in children. During its preparation, the TCRbeta library received unique molecular identifiers. MiXCR, run by TCRdb on the PCR reads, gives a single entry per CDR3 protein. The sample records some 500,000 distinct CDR3 sequences, approximately 16% being singletons. The input for sequencing was PBMCs from the stem cell graft donor, taken from the stem cell graft. The receptors here all came from a human donor who donated a stem cell graft to a child with acute lymphoblastic leukemia.

This clonotype was recorded at least ten times. The J gene is TRBJ2-7, the V gene TRBV29-1, with TRBD2 matching 9 bases. The V gene end was trimmed by 3 bases and the J gene end by 2 bases; junction bases not matched to a gene: 5. The V gene's germline CDR1 is SQVTM and CDR2 ANQGSEA. The CDR3 runs 14 residues. The CDR3 bases are TGCAGCGTTGAGATAAGCGGGGGGACCTACGAGCAGTACTTC. Its translation: CSVEISGGTYEQYF.

This clonotype turned up a few times. The chain carries TRBV7-8 and TRBJ2-3, with 7 bases that match TRBD2. The CDR3 extends over 17 amino acids. V trimming: 4 bases; J trimming: 0 bases; junction bases outside the gene matches: 10. Per germline, CDR1 SGHVS and CDR2 FQNEAQ. CDR3 region: CASSSAGLDPSTDTQYF. The CDR3 coding sequence is TGTGCCAGCAGCTCAGCAGGACTAGATCCTAGCACAGATACGCAGTATTTT.

The J gene is TRBJ1-2, the V gene TRBV3-1; D gene ambiguous. Germline V gene sequence: CDR1 LGHDT, CDR2 YNNKEL (reference sequence). The V end was cut by 0 bases, the J end by 0 bases, with 11 bases between. This CDR3 comprises 16 residues. CDR3 in amino acids: CASSQDLRITNYGYTF. CDR3 in DNA: TGTGCCAGCAGCCAAGATCTCAGAATTACTAACTATGGCTACACCTTC.

The table lists this clonotype with a few counts. The genes are TRBV27 and TRBJ2-7, with TRBD1 identical over 11 bases. The CDR3 length is 13 residues. J lost 5 bases, V lost 7 bases, and 4 bases had no gene match. Germline V gene sequence: CDR1 MNHEY, CDR2 SMNVEV (reference sequence). DNA for the CDR3: TGTGCCAGCACCGGGACAGGGGGGCACGAGCAGTACTTC. It codes for CASTGTGGHEQYF.

This clonotype was seen a handful of times. V is TRBV29-1 and J is TRBJ2-7; TRBD1 agrees at 8 bases. V lost 5 bases to trimming and J lost 6 bases; unmatched junction nucleotides: 12. This CDR3 spans 14 amino acids. Germline V gene data show CDR1 as SQVTM and CDR2 as ANQGSEA. CDR3 residues: CSVKVDRGKREQYF. CDR3 in DNA: TGCAGCGTTAAGGTTGACAGGGGTAAACGCGAGCAGTACTTC.

This chain connects TRBV12-3 or TRBV12-4 to TRBJ1-1; 9 bases agree with TRBD1. This CDR3 comprises 15 residues. With 6 bases clipped from V and 5 bases from J, the junction kept 10 bases outside the gene matches. The CDR3 here is CASRRDRARKTEAFF. CDR3 DNA sequence: TGTGCCAGCAGGCGGGACAGGGCGAGGAAGACTGAAGCTTTCTTT.

Points on this clonotype: Germline is not matched at one junction end, which may reflect a read error. The chain couples TRBV19 to TRBJ1-4, with a possible D match to TRBD1 (6 bases). The germline V gene has CDR1 LNHDA and CDR2 SQIVND (reference sequence). There are 14 residues in the CDR3. The CDR3 coding sequence is TGTGCCAGTAGTACCCCACCCGCGGACAGTACTTTCCTTTTT. This sequence encodes CASSTPPADSTFLF.

The chain couples TRBV12-3 or TRBV12-4 to TRBJ2-1; 13 nucleotides align to TRBD2. V lost 11 bases to trimming and J lost 7 bases; unmatched junction nucleotides: 11. The CDR3 contains 15 residues. This CDR3 reads CACSRTSGRQNEQFF. The CDR3, as DNA: TGTGCCTGCTCTCGGACTAGCGGGAGACAGAATGAGCAGTTCTTC.

This clonotype was seen only a few times. The rearrangement joins TRBV20-1 to TRBJ2-1; no reliable D call. The CDR3 runs 11 residues. From germline, CDR1 is DFQATT and CDR2 SNEGSKA (reference sequence). CDR3 sequence: CTWLGYNEQFF. The CDR3 DNA reads TGCACCTGGCTTGGCTACAATGAGCAGTTCTTC.

The chain carries TRBV4-1 and TRBJ1-5; D remains ambiguous. The germline CDR1 and CDR2 sequences are MGHRA and YSYEKL. The CDR3 consists of 16 residues. Trimming cost V 1 base and J 4 bases, with 14 bases left between them. For the CDR3, the DNA is TGCGCCAGCAGCCAAGGGTACGTACTGGCAAATCAGCCCCAGCATTTT. It is translated as CASSQGYVLANQPQHF.

The gene calls are TRBV11-2 and TRBJ2-4; the D gene could be TRBD1 or TRBD2 (5 bases each). Germline values: CDR1 SGHAT, CDR2 FQNNGV. Trimming took off 1 base at V and 5 bases at J, with 12 bases between the two ends. The CDR3 runs 15 residues. Here the CDR3 DNA reads TGTGCCAGCAGCTTAGGAGGGGCGGCCCAAAACATTCAGTACTTC. It is translated as CASSLGGAAQNIQYF.

The CDR3 DNA reads as TGTGCCAGCAGCCTAAATTTAGCGGGAAGATGGGAGACCCAGTACTTC. It yields the protein CASSLNLAGRWETQYF. The genes are TRBV7-9 and TRBJ2-5, with 8 positions matching TRBD2. The V gene's germline CDR1 is SEHNR and CDR2 FQNEAQ (reference sequence). This CDR3 comprises 16 residues. J gave up 5 bases and V 5 bases, and 13 bases lay outside the gene matches.

The chain combines TRBV5-1 with TRBJ2-3; D is possibly TRBD1 (6 bases). Trimming removed 4 bases at V and 2 bases at J, with 11 bases between. This CDR3 is 14 amino acids long. Germline assignment: CDR1 SGHRS and CDR2 YFSETQ. The CDR3 DNA reads TGCGCCAGCAGCGTGACAGGACACACAGATACGCAGTATTTT. Its protein is CASSVTGHTDTQYF.

The chain couples TRBV16 to TRBJ2-1; D is uncertain. Trimming pared 2 bases from V and 10 bases from J, leaving 15 bases between. This CDR3 is built from 14 residues. Looked up from germline, CDR1 is KGHSY and CDR2 is FQNENV. Here the CDR3 reads CASSQIDWGQEQFF. In DNA form, the CDR3 reads TGTGCCAGCAGCCAAATCGACTGGGGTCAGGAGCAGTTCTTC. Variable domain in full (rest from reference TRBV16 and TRBJ2-1): GEEVAQTPKHLVRGEGQKAKLYCAPIKGHSYVFWYQQVLKNEFKFLISFQNENVFDETGMPKERFSAKCLPNSPCSLEIQATKLEDSAVYFCASSQIDWGQEQFFGPGTRLTVL.

This clonotype was detected a few times. The chain employs TRBV12-3 or TRBV12-4 and TRBJ2-1; 9 bases match TRBD1. V lost 6 bases and J lost 15; bases outside the gene matches: 9. CDR3 length: 12 residues. CDR3 amino acids: CASSLETGGGFF. Written as DNA, the CDR3 is TGTGCCAGCAGCCTAGAGACAGGGGGAGGGTTCTTC.

This clonotype was recorded many times. V gene TRBV10-3 combines with J gene TRBJ2-5; either TRBD1 or TRBD2 may fit D (5 bases each). Per germline, CDR1 ENHRY and CDR2 SYGVKD. The CDR3 sequence is 14 residues long. With 6 bases removed from V and 2 bases from J, the gap between germline ends came to 13 bases. CDR3 region: CAISLNGAQETQYF. CDR3 DNA: TGTGCCATCAGCCTAAACGGGGCGCAAGAGACCCAGTACTTC.

Written as DNA, the CDR3 is TGTGCCAGCAGCTTAGTTGGGCCTGAAGCTTTCTTT. Its translation is CASSLVGPEAFF. The rearrangement links TRBV7-9 to TRBJ1-1, with D hard to call. CDR3 size: 12 residues. Looked up from germline, CDR1 is SEHNR and CDR2 is FQNEAQ (reference sequence). The ends were cut back, 1 base at V and 6 bases at J, with 6 bases in the middle.

The chain carries TRBV7-6 and TRBJ2-5; perhaps TRBD1 as D (5 bases). CDR1 SGHVS and CDR2 FNYEAQ come from the germline V gene. The CDR3 spans 14 residues. V was clipped by 1 base and J by 8 bases, with 14 bases between them. Here the CDR3 DNA reads TGTGCCAGCAGCTTAGGTGCAGGGTGGGAAACCCAGTACTTC. This gives the protein CASSLGAGWETQYF.

The chain employs TRBV20-1 and TRBJ2-7; D is undetermined. The CDR3 covers 14 residues. Germline V lookup: CDR1 DFQATT, CDR2 SNEGSKA (reference sequence). The V gene lost 3 bases and the J gene lost 0 bases, with 12 bases spanning the gap. In DNA form, the CDR3 reads TGCAGTGCTAGCCCGACCCGGAGCTCCTACGAGCAGTACTTC. Protein product: CSASPTRSSYEQYF.

This clonotype was seen many times. The V call is TRBV5-6, the J call TRBJ2-7; unclear D gene. Germline V lookup: CDR1 SGHDT, CDR2 YYEEEE. Trimming removed 3 bases from V and 11 bases from J, with 15 bases in between. The length of the CDR3 is 12 residues. CDR3 loop: CASSSFVNTEYF. CDR3 DNA sequence: TGTGCCAGCAGCTCCTTTGTGAATACGGAGTACTTC.